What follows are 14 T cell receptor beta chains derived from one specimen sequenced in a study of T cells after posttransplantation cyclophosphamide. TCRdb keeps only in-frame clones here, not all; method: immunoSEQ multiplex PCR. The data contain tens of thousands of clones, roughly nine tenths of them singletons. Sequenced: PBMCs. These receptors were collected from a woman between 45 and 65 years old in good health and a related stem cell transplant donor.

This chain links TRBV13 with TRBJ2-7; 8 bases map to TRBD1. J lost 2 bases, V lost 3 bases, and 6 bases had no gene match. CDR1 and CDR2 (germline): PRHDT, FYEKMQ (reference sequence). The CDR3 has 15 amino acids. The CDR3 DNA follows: TGTGCCAGCAGCTTTCCGGGACAGGCAGCCTACGAGCAGTACTTC. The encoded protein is CASSFPGQAAYEQYF. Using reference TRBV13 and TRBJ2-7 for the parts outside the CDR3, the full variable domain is AAGVIQSPRHLIKEKRETATLKCYPIPRHDTVYWYQQGPGQDPQFLISFYEKMQSDKGSIPDRFSAQQFSDYHSELNMSSLELGDSALYFCASSFPGQAAYEQYFGPGTRLTVT.

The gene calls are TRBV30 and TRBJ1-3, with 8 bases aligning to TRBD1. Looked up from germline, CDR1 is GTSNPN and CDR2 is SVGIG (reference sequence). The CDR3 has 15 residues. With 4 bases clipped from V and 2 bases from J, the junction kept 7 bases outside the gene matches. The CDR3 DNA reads TGTGCCTGGACCAATTCGGGACAGGCTGGAAACACCATATATTTT. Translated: CAWTNSGQAGNTIYF.

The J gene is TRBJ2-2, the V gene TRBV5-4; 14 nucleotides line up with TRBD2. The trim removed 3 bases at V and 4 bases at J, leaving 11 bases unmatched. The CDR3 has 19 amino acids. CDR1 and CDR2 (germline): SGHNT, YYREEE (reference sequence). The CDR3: CASSYKTSGGEFITGELFF. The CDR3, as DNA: TGTGCCAGCAGCTATAAGACTAGCGGGGGGGAATTTATCACCGGGGAGCTGTTTTTT.

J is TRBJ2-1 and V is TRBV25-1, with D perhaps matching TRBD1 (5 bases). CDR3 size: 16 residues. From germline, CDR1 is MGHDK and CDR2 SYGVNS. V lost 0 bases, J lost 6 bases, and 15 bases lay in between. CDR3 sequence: CASSEYRTPPGNEQFF. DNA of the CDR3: TGTGCCAGCAGTGAATATAGGACACCGCCGGGCAATGAGCAGTTCTTC.

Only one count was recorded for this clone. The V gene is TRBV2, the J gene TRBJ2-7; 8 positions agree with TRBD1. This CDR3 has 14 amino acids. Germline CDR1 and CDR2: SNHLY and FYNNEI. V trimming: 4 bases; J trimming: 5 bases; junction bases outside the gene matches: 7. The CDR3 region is CASSADRVGHEQYF. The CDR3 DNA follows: TGTGCCAGCAGTGCGGACAGGGTAGGGCACGAGCAGTACTTC.

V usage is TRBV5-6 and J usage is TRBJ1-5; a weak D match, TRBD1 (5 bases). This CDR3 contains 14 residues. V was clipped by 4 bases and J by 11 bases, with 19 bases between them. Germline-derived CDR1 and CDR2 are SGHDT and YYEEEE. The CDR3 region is CASSPSGGVRTQHF. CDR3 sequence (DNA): TGTGCCAGCAGCCCTAGTGGGGGGGTTAGGACCCAGCATTTT.

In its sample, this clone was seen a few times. The CDR3 sequence: CASSLGGGAYNEQFF. The CDR3 DNA sequence: TGCGCCAGCAGCTTGGGCGGGGGGGCTTACAATGAGCAGTTCTTC. The gene calls are TRBV5-1 and TRBJ2-1; 9 nucleotides match TRBD2. The junction had 2 bases not matched to a gene; V was cut back by 0 bases and J by 4 bases. The CDR3 spans 15 residues. CDR1 is SGHRS, CDR2 YFSETQ, per germline.

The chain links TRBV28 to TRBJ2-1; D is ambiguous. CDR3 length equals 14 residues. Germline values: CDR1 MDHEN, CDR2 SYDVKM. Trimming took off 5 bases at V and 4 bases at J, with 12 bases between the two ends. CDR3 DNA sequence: TGTGCCAGCAGTCCACCTCGGCGGTACAATGAGCAGTTCTTC. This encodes CASSPPRRYNEQFF.

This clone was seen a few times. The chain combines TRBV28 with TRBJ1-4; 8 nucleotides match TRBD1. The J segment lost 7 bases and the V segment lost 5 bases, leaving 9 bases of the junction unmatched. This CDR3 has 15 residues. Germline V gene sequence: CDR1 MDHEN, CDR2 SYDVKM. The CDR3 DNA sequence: TGTGCCAGCAGTGAAACAGGGGGAGAGGGTGAAAAACTGTTTTTT. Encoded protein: CASSETGGEGEKLFF.

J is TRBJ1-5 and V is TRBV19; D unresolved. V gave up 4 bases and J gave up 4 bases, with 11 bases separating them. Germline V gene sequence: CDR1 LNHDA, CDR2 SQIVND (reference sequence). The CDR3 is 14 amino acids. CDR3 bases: TGTGCCAGTAGTAACGCGCAGGAAAATCAGCCCCAGCATTTT. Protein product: CASSNAQENQPQHF.

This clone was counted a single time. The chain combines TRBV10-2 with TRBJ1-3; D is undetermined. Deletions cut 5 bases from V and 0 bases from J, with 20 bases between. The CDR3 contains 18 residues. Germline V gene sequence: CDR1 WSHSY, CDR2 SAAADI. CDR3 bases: TGCGCCAGCAGTACGTCTGGTTTGTTCGAGCCCTCTGGAAACACCATATATTTT. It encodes CASSTSGLFEPSGNTIYF.

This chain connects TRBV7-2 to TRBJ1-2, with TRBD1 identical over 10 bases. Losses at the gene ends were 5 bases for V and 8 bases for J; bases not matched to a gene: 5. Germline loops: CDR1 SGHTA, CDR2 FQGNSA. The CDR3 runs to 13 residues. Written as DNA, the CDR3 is TGTGCCAGCAGCCGGACAGGGGGGGACGGCTACACCTTC. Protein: CASSRTGGDGYTF. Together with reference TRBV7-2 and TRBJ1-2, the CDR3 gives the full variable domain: GAGVSQSPSNKVTEKGKDVELRCDPISGHTALYWYRQSLGQGLEFLIYFQGNSAPDKSGLPSDRFSAERTGGSVSTLTIQRTQQEDSAVYLCASSRTGGDGYTFGSGTRLTVV.

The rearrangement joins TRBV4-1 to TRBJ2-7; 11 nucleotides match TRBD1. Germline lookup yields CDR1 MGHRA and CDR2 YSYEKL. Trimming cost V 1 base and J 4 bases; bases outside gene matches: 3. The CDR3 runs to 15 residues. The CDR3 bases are TGCGCCAGCAGCCAAGTTGGGGACAGGGGGTACGAGCAGTACTTC. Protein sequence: CASSQVGDRGYEQYF.

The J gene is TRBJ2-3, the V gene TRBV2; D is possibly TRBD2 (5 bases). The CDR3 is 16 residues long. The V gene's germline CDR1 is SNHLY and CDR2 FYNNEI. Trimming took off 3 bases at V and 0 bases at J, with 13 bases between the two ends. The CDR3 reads CASSDPSGASTDTQYF. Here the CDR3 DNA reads TGTGCCAGCAGTGACCCAAGCGGAGCTAGCACAGATACGCAGTATTTT.